The 6 T cell receptor beta chains listed next were all sequenced from one sample in a study of Ad26.COV2.S vaccination and SARS-CoV-2 variants. Treatment here: some 20 received Ad26.COV2.S at low or high dose, single or two shots; several received placebo; per-sample allocation not given. The samples were gathered on day 63 after the first injection of vaccine or placebo. Sequenced by immunoSEQ multiplex PCR; TCRdb stores in-frame clones only, minus some. The sample lists 450,000 to 550,000 clones; 80% to 90% were seen once. This specimen was peripheral blood, taken in a trial of Ad26.COV2.S vaccine versus placebo. These receptors were taken from a person aged 18-65 years who received the Ad26.COV2.S COVID-19 vaccine or a placebo.

For the CDR3, the DNA is TGTGCCAGCAGCCAACCGGGACAGGGATGCAATCAGCCCCAGCATTTT. Translated, it gives CASSQPGQGCNQPQHF. This chain joins TRBV5-6 and TRBJ1-5, with 9 nucleotides matching TRBD1. V dropped 4 bases and J dropped 2; count of bases not matched to a gene: 7. The CDR3 runs to 16 residues. Germline lookup yields CDR1 SGHDT and CDR2 YYEEEE. Full variable domain (missing parts from reference TRBV5-6 and TRBJ1-5): DAGVTQSPTHLIKTRGQQVTLRCSPKSGHDTVSWYQQALGQGPQFIFQYYEEEERQRGNFPDRFSGHQFPNYSSELNVNALLLGDSALYLCASSQPGQGCNQPQHFGDGTRLSIL.

The chain employs TRBV4-3 and TRBJ1-6; possibly TRBD1 for D (6 bases). This CDR3 is built from 13 residues. Germline V gene lookup returns CDR1 LGHNA and CDR2 YSLEER. Between the trimmed V and J ends, which lost 4 bases and 10 bases, there was a span of 11 bases. The CDR3 here is CASSPTTGSPLHF. The CDR3 DNA reads as TGCGCCAGCAGCCCGACGACAGGCTCACCCCTCCACTTT.

The genes are TRBV4-3 and TRBJ2-6, with unresolved D. Germline CDR1 and CDR2: LGHNA and YSLEER. The CDR3 totals 17 residues. V shed 0 bases and J shed 0 bases, with 9 bases lying between them. The DNA of the CDR3 is TGCGCCAGCAGCCAAGATTTCAGGACCTCTGGGGCCAACGTCCTGACTTTC. Amino acid sequence: CASSQDFRTSGANVLTF.

This clone is a singleton in its sample. The chain links TRBV19 to TRBJ1-1; D is possibly TRBD1 (5 bases). Trimming shortened V by 3 bases and J by 4 bases, and 21 bases separated the two germline ends. Germline V gene sequence: CDR1 LNHDA, CDR2 SQIVND (reference sequence). The CDR3 is made up of 17 amino acids. The CDR3 region is CASSILRGLMDGTEAFF. In DNA form, the CDR3 reads TGTGCCAGTAGTATTCTGCGGGGGTTGATGGATGGCACTGAAGCTTTCTTT.

To note about this clone: Other DNA sequences from this sample encode an identical CDR3 as well. The J gene is TRBJ2-7, the V gene TRBV10-3; 10 positions match TRBD1. The CDR3 contains 14 residues. J was trimmed by 2 bases and V by 3 bases; bases with no gene match: 1. Germline lookup yields CDR1 ENHRY and CDR2 SYGVKD. CDR3 in amino acids: CAISDGTGAYEQYF. As DNA, the CDR3 is TGTGCCATCAGTGACGGGACAGGGGCCTACGAGCAGTACTTC.

This sequence joins TRBV29-1 and TRBJ1-2; D might be TRBD1 (6 bases). The ends were cut back, 7 bases at V and 3 bases at J, with 12 bases in the middle. This CDR3 spans 12 amino acids. Germline V CDR1 and CDR2: SQVTM, ANQGSEA. The CDR3 is CSAGDGDYGYTF. The DNA of the CDR3 is TGCAGCGCAGGGGACGGCGACTATGGCTACACCTTC. Full variable domain (rest looked up from reference TRBV29-1 and TRBJ1-2): SAVISQKPSRDICQRGTSLTIQCQVDSQVTMMFWYRQQPGQSLTLIATANQGSEATYESGFVIDKFPISRPNLTFSTLTVSNMSPEDSSIYLCSAGDGDYGYTFGSGTRLTVV.